The sequence of this T cell receptor beta chain was determined in a study of cytomegalovirus exposure and HLA in healthy donors. Whole-study context: For the approximately 410 genotyped donors, around 76% fell within the Caucasian-associated ancestry cluster.

Comments on this clone: Its antigen is not identified.

Notes on the study in general: Later analysis suggested links between common viral pathogens and several top significant clusters. Later analysis demonstrated an association between a missense DCLRE1C variant and TCR beta V- and J-gene trimming.

The CDR3 is 12 amino acids. Germline CDR1 and CDR2: MDHEN and SYDVKM. Trimming took 5 bases from V and 3 from J, leaving 4 bases between them. Primers included in the PCR were 60 Vbeta and 13 Jbeta primers. The protocol was immunoSEQ multiplex PCR, while the TCRdb copy is restricted to in-frame clones and leaves out a portion. This sample has 140,000 to 150,000 clones; about 74% occur once, and the top ten carry 1.5% to 2%. The receptor was isolated from a woman in her thirties or forties in good health and CMV-seronegative. Sample: PBMCs. The gene calls are TRBV28 and TRBJ2-2; D is unclear. CDR3 sequence: CASSLHTGELFF. Here the CDR3 DNA reads TGTGCCAGCAGTCTACACACCGGGGAGCTGTTTTTT.